This T cell receptor beta chain was found in a study of T cell changes during pregnancy in multiple sclerosis. Libraries were prepared by immunoSEQ multiplex PCR; TCRdb keeps only in-frame clonotypes and omits some of them. The sample has roughly 30,000 clones; over 65% are singletons. V lost 0 bases and J 0 bases, leaving 15 bases between the germline ends. CDR1 MGHRA and CDR2 YSYEKL come from the germline V gene. The CDR3 is made up of 18 amino acids. This chain joins TRBV4-1 and TRBJ2-1; D perhaps matches TRBD2 (6 bases). This TCR was sampled from a female donor with multiple sclerosis, enrolled in a pregnancy study. This sample comprised CD8+ T cells from peripheral blood mononuclear cells, obtained after pregnancy. As DNA, the CDR3 is TGCGCCAGCAGCCAAGAGGGCGGGGCCTTCAGCTCCTACAATGAGCAGTTCTTC. Its protein product is CASSQEGGAFSSYNEQFF.